This TCR beta chain comes out of a study of CXCR3-negative and CXCR3-positive naive CD8 T cells (dated by TCRdb to the late 2010s). With regard to the full study: In total, some 140 million TRB reads were obtained, or roughly 1.5 +/- 0.3 million reads per library. Data from about 10 donors, pooled across two independent experiments, went into the diversity and physicochemical repertoire analyses. The TRBV-TRBJ cluster analysis covered naive subsets from 5 or 6 donors and memory cells from 3 donors. Findings and caveats that apply to the study as a whole: Surface CD5, linked to self-reactivity in mice, was comparable between naive subsets; TCR interaction strength was therefore also inferred from TRB CDR3 physicochemical properties. Similar TRBV-TRBJ usage was shown by naive CXCR3-negative and CXCR3-positive cells from the same donor, whereas distinct patterns were shown by memory cells. Compared with CXCR3-negative naive cells, CXCR3-positive naive cells had TRB CDR3s with higher hydrophobicity (lower Kidera factor 4), lower energy, and higher strength and volume indices. Both naive subsets had comparably high repertoire diversity, while memory CD8+ T cells had much lower repertoire diversity. Freshly isolated PBMCs were used for most assays because CXCR3 expression partially decreased after cryopreservation.

Sequencing took place on a NextSeq 550. The Human TCR Profiling Kit (MiLaboratory) was used to make UMI-labeled 5' RACE TRB cDNA libraries. The full amount of extracted RNA was used for cDNA synthesis, and the full amount of resulting cDNA was used for PCR amplification. The libraries were made side by side, with each library going through the same number of PCR cycles. Per the original workflow: With a minimum of two reads required per UMI, MIGEC and MiXCR pulled out about 54,000 +/- 9,700 unique UMI-labeled TRB cDNA molecules from each library. On average, approximately 40,000 +/- 10,000 functional in-frame TRB CDR3 nucleotide clonotypes lacking stop codons were found per library. After downsampling to 5000 UMI-labeled TRB molecules per sample, diversity metrics, including normalized Shannon-Wiener and Chao1, were computed in VDJtools. VDJtools computed clonotype-size-weighted physicochemical properties of the central five CDR3 residues: interaction energy, strength, volume and Kidera factor 4. TCRdb reprocessed the reads, reporting each CDR3 protein sequence once and no DNA. The V and J calls shown here were made by TCRdb, not taken from the authors' results. The table held for this sample gives about 51,000 distinct CDR3 sequences. The ten largest clones add up to roughly 0.6% of the sample.

Worth noting for this clonotype: Its binding antigen is unknown.

Via the germline V gene, CDR1 is SGHRS and CDR2 YFSETQ. Taken from cysteine to phenylalanine, the CDR3 has 14 residues. This entry has no DNA. For every CD8+ T cell subset, some 310,000 cells were flow-sorted straight into RLT lysis buffer, and each subset was sorted in triplicate. Naive CD8+ T cells were defined stringently as CD45RO-CCR7+CD27+CD95- to exclude memory contaminants. Peripheral blood mononuclear cells were isolated from buffy coats using standard density gradient centrifugation. Naive CXCR3-negative and CXCR3-positive CD8+ T cells were flow-sorted on a FACSAria III. An RNeasy Mini Kit was used to extract total RNA from the sorted cells.

The receptor comes from a human donor in good health. Some clones in this sample may be carry-over from other donors' samples. Sequencing used naive CXCR3+ CD8+ T cells from blood. This specimen's cell subset or site label, interpreted: CD45RO-CCR7+CD27+CD95- naive CD8+ T cells expressing CXCR3 (TNR3+). The rearranged segments are TRBV5-1 and TRBJ2-7; TCRdb reports TRBD1, a call that lacks DNA to check it against. The CDR3 reads as follows: CASSFLGGQDEQYF.